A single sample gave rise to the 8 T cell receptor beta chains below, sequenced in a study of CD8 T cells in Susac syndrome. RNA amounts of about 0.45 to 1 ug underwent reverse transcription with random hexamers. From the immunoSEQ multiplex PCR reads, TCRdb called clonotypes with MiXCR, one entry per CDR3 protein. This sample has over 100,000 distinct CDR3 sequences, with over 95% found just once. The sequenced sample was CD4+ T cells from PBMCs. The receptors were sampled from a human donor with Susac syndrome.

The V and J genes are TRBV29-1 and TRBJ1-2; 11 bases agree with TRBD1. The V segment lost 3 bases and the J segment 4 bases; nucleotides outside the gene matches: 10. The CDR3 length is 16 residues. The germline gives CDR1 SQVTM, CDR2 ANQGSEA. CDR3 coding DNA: TGCAGCGTTGAGCAGGACAGGGGGCGGAATCGCTATGGCTACACCTTC. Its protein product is CSVEQDRGRNRYGYTF. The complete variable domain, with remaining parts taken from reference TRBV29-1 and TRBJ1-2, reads SAVISQKPSRDICQRGTSLTIQCQVDSQVTMMFWYRQQPGQSLTLIATANQGSEATYESGFVIDKFPISRPNLTFSTLTVSNMSPEDSSIYLCSVEQDRGRNRYGYTFGSGTRLTVV.

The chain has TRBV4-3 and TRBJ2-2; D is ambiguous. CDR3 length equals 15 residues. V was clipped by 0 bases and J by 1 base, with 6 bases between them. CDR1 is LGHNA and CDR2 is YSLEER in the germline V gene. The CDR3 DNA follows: TGCGCCAGCAGCCAAGAAGGGATGAACACCGGGGAGCTGTTTTTT. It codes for CASSQEGMNTGELFF.

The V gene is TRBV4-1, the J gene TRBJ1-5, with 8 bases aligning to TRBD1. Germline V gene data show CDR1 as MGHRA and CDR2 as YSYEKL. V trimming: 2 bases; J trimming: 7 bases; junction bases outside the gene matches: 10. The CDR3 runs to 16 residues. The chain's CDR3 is CASSQIDRGKEQPQHF. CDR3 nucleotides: TGCGCCAGCAGCCAAATAGACAGGGGAAAGGAACAGCCCCAGCATTTT.

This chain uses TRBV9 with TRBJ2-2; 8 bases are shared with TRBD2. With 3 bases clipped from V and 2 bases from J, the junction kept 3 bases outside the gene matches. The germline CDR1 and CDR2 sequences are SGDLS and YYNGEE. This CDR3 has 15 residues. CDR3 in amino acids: CASSAGTRNTGELFF. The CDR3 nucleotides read TGTGCCAGCAGCGCCGGGACTAGAAACACCGGGGAGCTGTTTTTT.

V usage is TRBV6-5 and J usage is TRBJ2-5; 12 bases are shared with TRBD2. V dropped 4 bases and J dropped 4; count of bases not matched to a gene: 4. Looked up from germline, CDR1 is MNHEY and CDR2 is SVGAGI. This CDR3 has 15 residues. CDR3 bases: TGTGCCAGCAGTTCCCTAGCGGGAGGGGGAGAGACCCAGTACTTC. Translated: CASSSLAGGGETQYF.

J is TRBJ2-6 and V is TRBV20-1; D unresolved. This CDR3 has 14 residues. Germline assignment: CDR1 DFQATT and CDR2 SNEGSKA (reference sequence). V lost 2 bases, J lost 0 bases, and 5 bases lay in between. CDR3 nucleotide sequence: TGCAGTGCTAGACCCCGCTCTGGGGCCAACGTCCTGACTTTC. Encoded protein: CSARPRSGANVLTF.

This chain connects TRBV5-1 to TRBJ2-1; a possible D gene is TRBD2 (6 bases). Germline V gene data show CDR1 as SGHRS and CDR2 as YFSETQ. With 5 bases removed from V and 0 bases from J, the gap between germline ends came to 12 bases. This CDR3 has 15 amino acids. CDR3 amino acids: CASRNRESSYNEQFF. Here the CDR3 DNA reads TGCGCCAGCAGGAACCGGGAGAGCTCCTACAATGAGCAGTTCTTC.

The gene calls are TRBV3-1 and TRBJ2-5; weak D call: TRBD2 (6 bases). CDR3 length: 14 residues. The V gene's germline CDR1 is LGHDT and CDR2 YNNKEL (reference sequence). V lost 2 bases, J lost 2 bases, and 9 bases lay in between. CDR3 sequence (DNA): TGTGCCAGCAGCCAATTAGGGAGGCAAGAGACCCAGTACTTC. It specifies CASSQLGRQETQYF.